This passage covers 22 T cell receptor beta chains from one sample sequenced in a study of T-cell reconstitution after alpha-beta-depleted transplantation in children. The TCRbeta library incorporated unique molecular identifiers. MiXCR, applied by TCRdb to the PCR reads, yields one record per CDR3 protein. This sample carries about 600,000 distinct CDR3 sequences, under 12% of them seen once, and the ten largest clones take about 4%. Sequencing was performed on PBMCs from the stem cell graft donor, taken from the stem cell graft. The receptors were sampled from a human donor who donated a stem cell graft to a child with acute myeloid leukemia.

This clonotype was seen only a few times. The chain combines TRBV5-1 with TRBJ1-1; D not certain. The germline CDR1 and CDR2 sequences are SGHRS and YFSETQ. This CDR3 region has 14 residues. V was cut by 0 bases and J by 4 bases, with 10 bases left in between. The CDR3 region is CASSLGQVGTEAFF. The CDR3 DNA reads TGCGCCAGCAGCTTGGGTCAGGTCGGCACTGAAGCTTTCTTT.

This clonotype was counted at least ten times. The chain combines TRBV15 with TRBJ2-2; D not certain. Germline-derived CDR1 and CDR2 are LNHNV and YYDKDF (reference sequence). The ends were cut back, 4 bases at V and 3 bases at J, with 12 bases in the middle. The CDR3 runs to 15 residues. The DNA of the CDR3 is TGTGCCACCAGCATAGACAAACTATACACCGGGGAGCTGTTTTTT. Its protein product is CATSIDKLYTGELFF.

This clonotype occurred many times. Here the CDR3 reads CASSSSTSGRWNEQFF. The CDR3 DNA reads TGTGCCAGCAGTTCGTCGACTAGCGGGAGATGGAATGAGCAGTTCTTC. V gene TRBV6-5 combines with J gene TRBJ2-1; 12 nucleotides match TRBD2. Trimming took 4 bases from V and 7 from J; bases not matched to a gene: 8. The germline V gene encodes CDR1 MNHEY and CDR2 SVGAGI. The CDR3 is made up of 16 amino acids.

DNA of the CDR3: TGCAGCGTTGAGATACTAGTGACAGATACGCAGTATTTT. Its translation: CSVEILVTDTQYF. V is TRBV29-1 and J is TRBJ2-3; D possibly corresponds to TRBD2 (5 bases). The ends were cut back, 3 bases at V and 3 bases at J, with 10 bases in the middle. The CDR3 contains 13 residues. From germline, CDR1 is SQVTM and CDR2 ANQGSEA.

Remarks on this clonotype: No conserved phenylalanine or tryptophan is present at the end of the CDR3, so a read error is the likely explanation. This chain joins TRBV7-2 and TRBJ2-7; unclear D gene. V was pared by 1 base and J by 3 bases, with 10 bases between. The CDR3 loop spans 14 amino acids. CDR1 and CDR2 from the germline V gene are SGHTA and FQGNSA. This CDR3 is CASSLGVGNYEQYS. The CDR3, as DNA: TGTGCCAGCAGCTTAGGGGTCGGAAACTACGAGCAGTACTCC.

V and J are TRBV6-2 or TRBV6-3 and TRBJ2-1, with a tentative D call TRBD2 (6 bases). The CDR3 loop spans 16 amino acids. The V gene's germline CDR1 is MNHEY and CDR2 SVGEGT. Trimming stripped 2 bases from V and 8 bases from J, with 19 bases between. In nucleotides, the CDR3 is TGTGCCAGCAGTTACGTTTATGGGGGACTGAAGGATGAGCAGTTCTTC. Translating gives CASSYVYGGLKDEQFF.

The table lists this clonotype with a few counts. CDR3 sequence: CASSLARGSGRAGTDTQYF. The CDR3 DNA reads as TGTGCCAGCAGCTTAGCGCGAGGTAGCGGGAGGGCCGGGACAGATACGCAGTATTTT. The chain carries TRBV7-2 and TRBJ2-3; 11 positions match TRBD2. This CDR3 spans 19 amino acids. Germline assignment: CDR1 SGHTA and CDR2 FQGNSA. With V trimmed by 0 bases and J by 3 bases, 11 bases remained unmatched.

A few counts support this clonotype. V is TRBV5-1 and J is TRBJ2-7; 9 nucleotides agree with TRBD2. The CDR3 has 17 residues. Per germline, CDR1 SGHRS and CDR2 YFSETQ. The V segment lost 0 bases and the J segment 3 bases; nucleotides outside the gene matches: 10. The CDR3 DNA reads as TGCGCCAGCAGCTTGGCCGCAGGTGGTAGCGGGAGCTACGAGCAGTACTTC. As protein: CASSLAAGGSGSYEQYF.

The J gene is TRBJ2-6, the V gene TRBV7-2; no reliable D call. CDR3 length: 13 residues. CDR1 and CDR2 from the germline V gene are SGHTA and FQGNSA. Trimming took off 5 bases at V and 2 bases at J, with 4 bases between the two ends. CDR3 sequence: CASSIPGANVLTF. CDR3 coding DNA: TGTGCCAGCAGCATCCCTGGGGCCAACGTCCTGACTTTC.

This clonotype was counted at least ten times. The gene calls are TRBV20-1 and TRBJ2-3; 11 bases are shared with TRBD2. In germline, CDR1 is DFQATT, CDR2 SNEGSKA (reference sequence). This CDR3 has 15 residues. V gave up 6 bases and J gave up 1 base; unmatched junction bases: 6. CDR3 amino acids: CSAQTLAGGTDTQYF. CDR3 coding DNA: TGCAGTGCCCAAACACTAGCGGGGGGCACAGATACGCAGTATTTT.

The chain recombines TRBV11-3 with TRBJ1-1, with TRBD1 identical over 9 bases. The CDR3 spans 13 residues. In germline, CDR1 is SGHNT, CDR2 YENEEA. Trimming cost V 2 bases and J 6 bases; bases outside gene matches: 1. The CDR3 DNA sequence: TGTGCCAGCAGCTTACGGACAGGGGCTGAAGCTTTCTTT. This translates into CASSLRTGAEAFF.

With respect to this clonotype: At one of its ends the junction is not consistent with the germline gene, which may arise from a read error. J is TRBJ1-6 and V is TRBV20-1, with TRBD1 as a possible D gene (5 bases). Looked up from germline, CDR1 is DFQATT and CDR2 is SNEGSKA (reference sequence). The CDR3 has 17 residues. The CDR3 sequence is CCASGGSRGSYNSPLHF. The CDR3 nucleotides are TGCTGTGCTAGTGGGGGGTCCCGGGGGTCCTATAATTCACCCCTCCACTTT.

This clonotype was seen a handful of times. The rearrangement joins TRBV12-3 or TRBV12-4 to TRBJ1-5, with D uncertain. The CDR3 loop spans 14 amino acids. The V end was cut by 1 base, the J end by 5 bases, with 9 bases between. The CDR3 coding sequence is TGTGCCAGCAGTTTAGAAGGGTCTGATCAGCCCCAGCATTTT. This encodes CASSLEGSDQPQHF.

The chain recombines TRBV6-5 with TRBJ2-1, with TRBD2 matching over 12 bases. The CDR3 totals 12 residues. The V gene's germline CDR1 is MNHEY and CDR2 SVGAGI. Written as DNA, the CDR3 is TGTTCTAGCGGGAGGGCCGGGAATGAGCAGTTCTTC. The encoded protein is CSSGRAGNEQFF.

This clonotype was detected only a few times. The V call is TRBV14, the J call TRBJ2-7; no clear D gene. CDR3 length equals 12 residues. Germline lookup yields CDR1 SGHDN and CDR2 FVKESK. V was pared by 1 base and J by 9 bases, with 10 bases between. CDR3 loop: CASSQGMAPQYF. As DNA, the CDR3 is TGTGCCAGCAGCCAAGGGATGGCCCCGCAGTACTTC.

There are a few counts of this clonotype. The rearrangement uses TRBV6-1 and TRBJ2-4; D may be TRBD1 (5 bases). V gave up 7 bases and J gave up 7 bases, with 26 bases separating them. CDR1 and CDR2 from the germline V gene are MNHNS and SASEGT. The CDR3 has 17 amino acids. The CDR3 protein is CASILTLGAAIENIQYF. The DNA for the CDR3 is TGTGCCAGCATCCTTACCCTTGGGGCGGCGATCGAGAACATTCAGTACTTC.

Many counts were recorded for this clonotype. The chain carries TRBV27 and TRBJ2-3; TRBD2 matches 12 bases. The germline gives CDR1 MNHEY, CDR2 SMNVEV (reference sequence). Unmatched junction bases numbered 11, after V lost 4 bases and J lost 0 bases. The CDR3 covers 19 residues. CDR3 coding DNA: TGTGCCAGCAGTTACCTTAGGAGGACTAGCGGGGCTAGCACAGATACGCAGTATTTT. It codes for CASSYLRRTSGASTDTQYF.

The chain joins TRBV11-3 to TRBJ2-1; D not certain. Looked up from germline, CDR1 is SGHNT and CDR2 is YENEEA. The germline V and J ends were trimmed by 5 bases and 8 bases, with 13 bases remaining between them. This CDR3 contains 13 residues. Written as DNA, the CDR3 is TGTGCCAGCAGCGCAGACCCTAGTCATGAGCAGTTCTTC. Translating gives CASSADPSHEQFF. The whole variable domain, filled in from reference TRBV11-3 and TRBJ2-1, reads EAGVVQSPRYKIIEKKQPVAFWCNPISGHNTLYWYLQNLGQGPELLIRYENEEAVDDSQLPKDRFSAERLKGVDSTLKIQPAELGDSAVYLCASSADPSHEQFFGPGTRLTVL.

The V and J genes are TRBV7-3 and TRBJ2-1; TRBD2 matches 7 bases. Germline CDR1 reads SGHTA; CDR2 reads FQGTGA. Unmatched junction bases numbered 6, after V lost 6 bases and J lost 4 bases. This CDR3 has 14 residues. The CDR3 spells CASRSGADYNEQFF. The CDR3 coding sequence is TGTGCCAGCAGGAGCGGGGCCGATTACAATGAGCAGTTCTTC.

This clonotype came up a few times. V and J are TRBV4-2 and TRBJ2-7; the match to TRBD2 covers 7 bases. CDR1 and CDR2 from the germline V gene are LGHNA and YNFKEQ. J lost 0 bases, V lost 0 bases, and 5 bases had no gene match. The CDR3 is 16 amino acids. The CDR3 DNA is TGTGCCAGCAGCCAAGATGAAACGGGAGGCTCCTACGAGCAGTACTTC. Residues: CASSQDETGGSYEQYF.

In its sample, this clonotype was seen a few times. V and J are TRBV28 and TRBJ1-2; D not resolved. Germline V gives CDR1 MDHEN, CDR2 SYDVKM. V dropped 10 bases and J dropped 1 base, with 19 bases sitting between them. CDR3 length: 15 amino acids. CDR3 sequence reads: CATSTRVQNNYGYTF. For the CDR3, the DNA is TGTGCCACTAGCACTAGGGTACAGAATAACTATGGCTACACCTTC.

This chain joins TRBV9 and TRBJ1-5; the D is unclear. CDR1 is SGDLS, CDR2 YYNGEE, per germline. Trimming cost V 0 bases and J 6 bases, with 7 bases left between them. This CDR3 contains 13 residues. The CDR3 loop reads CASSVGTGQPQHF. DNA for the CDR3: TGTGCCAGCAGCGTAGGCACGGGTCAGCCCCAGCATTTT. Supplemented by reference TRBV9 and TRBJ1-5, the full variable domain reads DSGVTQTPKHLITATGQRVTLRCSPRSGDLSVYWYQQSLDQGLQFLIQYYNGEERAKGNILERFSAQQFPDLHSELNLSSLELGDSALYFCASSVGTGQPQHFGDGTRLSIL.